The 7 T cell receptor beta chains in this list originate from one sample, sequenced in a study of T cell responses to AZD1222 COVID-19 vaccine. Sequencing used immunoSEQ multiplex PCR; TCRdb keeps in-frame clones, though not all of them. The sample carries more than 65,000 clones, around 85% recorded once. The material was peripheral blood, obtained on day 0 of AZD1222 vaccination. Receptors were obtained from an adult in good health.

This clone was counted only a few times. CDR3 nucleotide sequence: TGTGCCAGCAGCGTTGACAGACCAGTTTATGGCTACACCTTC. This encodes CASSVDRPVYGYTF. This chain uses TRBV13 with TRBJ1-2; tentative D call: TRBD1 (5 bases). Germline CDR1 and CDR2: PRHDT and FYEKMQ (reference sequence). The CDR3 is 14 residues long. Trimming pared 5 bases from V and 5 bases from J, leaving 15 bases between.

The genes are TRBV29-1 and TRBJ2-1; 8 bases are a match to TRBD2. With 3 bases clipped from V and 1 base from J, the junction kept 5 bases outside the gene matches. CDR3 length equals 15 residues. Germline V gene data show CDR1 as SQVTM and CDR2 as ANQGSEA. The CDR3 region has the DNA TGCAGCGTTGATAACCCGGGAGGGTCCTACAATGAGCAGTTCTTC. Translating gives CSVDNPGGSYNEQFF.

This clone was picked up a small number of times. This chain links TRBV7-8 with TRBJ1-5, with 8 bases lining up with TRBD1. The CDR3 has 19 residues. CDR1 is SGHVS and CDR2 is FQNEAQ in the germline V gene. Trimming took 4 bases from V and 3 from J; bases not matched to a gene: 17. The CDR3 region has the DNA TGTGCCAGCAGCTCCGGACAGGGCTTTATGCGCCCCTACAATCAGCCCCAGCATTTT. It encodes CASSSGQGFMRPYNQPQHF.

This clone appeared once. V usage is TRBV10-3 and J usage is TRBJ1-5; D not certain. There are 15 residues in the CDR3. Trimming took 1 base from V and 0 from J, leaving 7 bases between them. Per germline, CDR1 ENHRY and CDR2 SYGVKD. For the CDR3, the DNA is TGTGCCATCAGTGAGTTCGGGGATAGCAATCAGCCCCAGCATTTT. This encodes CAISEFGDSNQPQHF.

This sequence joins TRBV2 and TRBJ1-3; D unclear. The CDR3 runs 15 residues. The V end was cut by 2 bases, the J end by 4 bases, with 12 bases between. Germline V lookup: CDR1 SNHLY, CDR2 FYNNEI. The CDR3 spells CASSELRVGGNTIYF. For the CDR3, the DNA is TGTGCCAGCAGTGAATTGAGGGTGGGCGGAAACACCATATATTTT.

The chain has TRBV7-2 and TRBJ1-5; D remains ambiguous. Germline-derived CDR1 and CDR2 are SGHTA and FQGNSA. Trimming removed 2 bases from V and 7 bases from J, with 12 bases in between. The CDR3 covers 14 residues. The CDR3, as DNA: TGTGCCAGCAGCTTATTCGCCGCCGCCCAGCCCCAGCATTTT. As protein: CASSLFAAAQPQHF.

This clone showed up just once. This chain links TRBV7-9 with TRBJ1-4; tentatively, D is TRBD1 (6 bases). V was shortened by 3 bases and J by 8 bases, with 7 bases between the two germline ends. CDR1 and CDR2 (germline): SEHNR, FQNEAQ (reference sequence). The CDR3 length is 12 residues. The CDR3 sequence is CASSFTGEKLFF. In DNA form, the CDR3 reads TGTGCCAGCAGCTTTACAGGGGAAAAACTGTTTTTT. Full variable domain (remainder filled in from reference TRBV7-9 and TRBJ1-4): DTGVSQNPRHKITKRGQNVTFRCDPISEHNRLYWYRQTLGQGPEFLTYFQNEAQLEKSRLLSDRFSAERPKGSFSTLEIQRTEQGDSAMYLCASSFTGEKLFFGSGTQLSVL.